The 6 T cell receptor beta chains presented below share a single source sample, sequenced in a study of T cells after posttransplantation cyclophosphamide. Data came from immunoSEQ multiplex PCR; TCRdb stores just in-frame clones and leaves some out. There are 35,000 to 45,000 clones in the sample, none observed a single time. The sequenced material came from PBMCs. These TCRs come from a man aged 35 to 55 in good health, CMV-negative, and a related stem cell transplant donor.

This clone was seen at least ten times. The V and J genes are TRBV5-6 and TRBJ2-2, with TRBD2 identical over 9 bases. Germline lookup yields CDR1 SGHDT and CDR2 YYEEEE. The CDR3 contains 16 residues. V lost 0 bases, J lost 8 bases, and 8 bases stayed unmatched. DNA for the CDR3: TGTGCCAGCAGCTTGGGGCTAGCGGGAACGGCGGGGGAGCTGTTTTTT. Protein sequence: CASSLGLAGTAGELFF. Supplemented by reference TRBV5-6 and TRBJ2-2, the full variable domain reads DAGVTQSPTHLIKTRGQQVTLRCSPKSGHDTVSWYQQALGQGPQFIFQYYEEEERQRGNFPDRFSGHQFPNYSSELNVNALLLGDSALYLCASSLGLAGTAGELFFGEGSRLTVL.

This clone has at least ten counts. The chain recombines TRBV18 with TRBJ2-1; maybe TRBD1 (6 bases). The CDR3 has 17 residues. Germline lookup yields CDR1 KGHSH and CDR2 LQKENI. Trimming cost V 1 base and J 3 bases, with 16 bases left between them. The CDR3 here is CASSPRVSQGNYNEQFF. As DNA, the CDR3 is TGTGCCAGCTCACCACGCGTTTCACAGGGTAACTACAATGAGCAGTTCTTC.

This clone was recorded at least ten times. CDR3 nucleotides: TGTGCCAGCAGCGTAGAGGAGGGCCCTAGCACAGATACGCAGTATTTT. Translated: CASSVEEGPSTDTQYF. This chain connects TRBV9 to TRBJ2-3, with a possible D match to TRBD2 (6 bases). This CDR3 is built from 16 residues. In germline, CDR1 is SGDLS, CDR2 YYNGEE. Trimming removed 0 bases from V and 0 bases from J, with 11 bases in between.

This clone was observed a handful of times. J is TRBJ2-3 and V is TRBV2; D might be TRBD2 (6 bases). Per germline, CDR1 SNHLY and CDR2 FYNNEI. Deletions cut 8 bases from V and 2 bases from J, with 14 bases between. The CDR3 runs 14 residues. The CDR3 loop is CASSSQGLTDTQYF. The CDR3 region has the DNA TGTGCCAGCTCCAGTCAGGGACTCACAGATACGCAGTATTTT.

This clone came up a few times. The gene calls are TRBV2 and TRBJ1-6; 10 bases are a match to TRBD1. Germline V gene sequence: CDR1 SNHLY, CDR2 FYNNEI. V shed 10 bases and J 8 bases; nucleotides not matched to a gene: 5. There are 13 residues in the CDR3. CDR3 nucleotide sequence: TGTGCCACGAGGACAGGGGGTGATTCACCCCTCCACTTT. It encodes CATRTGGDSPLHF.

There are many counts of this clone. The chain combines TRBV7-2 with TRBJ1-2; D is unclear. The CDR3 spans 14 residues. V was clipped by 1 base and J by 1 base, with 7 bases between them. The germline V gene encodes CDR1 SGHTA and CDR2 FQGNSA. The CDR3 DNA reads as TGTGCCAGCAGCTTAGGTTTCAATAACTATGGCTACACCTTC. The encoded protein is CASSLGFNNYGYTF.